The 26 T cell receptor beta chains in this list originate from one sample, sequenced in a study of blood T cell repertoires in COVID-19. This table comes from immunoSEQ multiplex PCR, and its TCRdb copy is limited to in-frame clones, with some not included. This sample carries some 350,000 clones, about 87% of them seen once, and the ten largest clones take roughly 5.2%. The sequencing input was PBMCs or T cells enriched from blood (not recorded which). Receptor source: a woman younger than 45 who had recovered from COVID-19.

This chain connects TRBV15 to TRBJ2-1; 8 bases fit TRBD2. Unmatched junction bases numbered 10, after V lost 0 bases and J lost 9 bases. The germline V gene has CDR1 LNHNV and CDR2 YYDKDF (reference sequence). The CDR3 length is 16 residues. Here the CDR3 reads CATSRENYGGASEQFF. CDR3 sequence (DNA): TGTGCCACCAGCAGAGAAAATTACGGGGGGGCGAGTGAGCAGTTCTTC.

The rearrangement links TRBV7-2 to TRBJ1-5; 10 nucleotides agree with TRBD1. The V segment lost 3 bases and the J segment 7 bases; nucleotides outside the gene matches: 3. From germline, CDR1 is SGHTA and CDR2 FQGNSA. This CDR3 has 14 residues. This CDR3 is CASSFGTGDQPQHF. Here the CDR3 DNA reads TGTGCCAGCAGCTTTGGGACAGGGGACCAGCCCCAGCATTTT.

This chain links TRBV19 with TRBJ1-1; 9 bases agree with TRBD1. The CDR3 is made up of 18 amino acids. Per the germline V gene, CDR1 is LNHDA and CDR2 is SQIVND (reference sequence). V gave up 3 bases and J gave up 0 bases; unmatched junction bases: 11. CDR3 protein: CASSIRTGAKSMNTEAFF. As DNA, the CDR3 is TGTGCCAGTAGTATCCGGACAGGGGCGAAGTCCATGAACACTGAAGCTTTCTTT.

The gene calls are TRBV29-1 and TRBJ2-1, with unresolved D. Germline CDR1 SQVTM, CDR2 ANQGSEA. V shed 3 bases and J shed 8 bases, with 11 bases lying between them. The CDR3 has 12 amino acids. CDR3 bases: TGCAGCGTTGACGGTAAAGACTATGAGCAGTTCTTC. It yields the protein CSVDGKDYEQFF.

This chain uses TRBV3-1 (or the pseudogene TRBV3-2) with TRBJ1-6, with TRBD1 as a possible D gene (5 bases). This CDR3 has 16 residues. The germline gives CDR1 LGHDT, CDR2 YNNKEL (reference sequence). The V end was cut by 3 bases, the J end by 3 bases, with 12 bases between. CDR3 bases: TGTGCCAGCAGCCAGGTCCCCGACAGCTATAATTCACCCCTCCACTTT. Amino acids: CASSQVPDSYNSPLHF.

This rearrangement joins TRBV23-1 to TRBJ1-2; D remains ambiguous. TRBV23-1 is an ORF, and what it does is uncertain. Trimming took 2 bases from V and 3 from J, leaving 16 bases between them. CDR3 length: 16 amino acids. The CDR3 region has the DNA TGCGCCAGCAGTCAACGGCCGGGAGGAGATTACTATGGCTACACCTTC. This encodes CASSQRPGGDYYGYTF.

The chain employs TRBV11-2 and TRBJ2-1; TRBD2 matches 9 bases. Germline CDR1 SGHAT, CDR2 FQNNGV. This CDR3 has 19 residues. Trimming took 4 bases from V and 2 from J; bases not matched to a gene: 15. The CDR3 is CASSYELAGGTPPYNEQFF. CDR3 nucleotides: TGTGCCAGCAGCTACGAACTAGCGGGTGGAACCCCGCCCTACAATGAGCAGTTCTTC.

The genes are TRBV6-5 and TRBJ1-6; no firm D call. CDR3 length equals 12 residues. The V end was cut by 4 bases, the J end by 7 bases, with 5 bases between. Per germline, CDR1 MNHEY and CDR2 SVGAGI. CDR3 coding DNA: TGTGCCAGCAGTTTATTGAATTCACCCCTCCACTTT. It yields the protein CASSLLNSPLHF.

A single count supports this clone. The chain joins TRBV5-6 to TRBJ2-3; D ambiguous. Germline lookup yields CDR1 SGHDT and CDR2 YYEEEE. This CDR3 is 12 amino acids long. Deletions cut 4 bases from V and 5 bases from J, with 8 bases between. Here the CDR3 reads CASSQNRDTQYF. In nucleotides, the CDR3 is TGTGCCAGCAGCCAAAATAGAGATACGCAGTATTTT. Drawing the rest from reference TRBV5-6 and TRBJ2-3, the complete variable domain is DAGVTQSPTHLIKTRGQQVTLRCSPKSGHDTVSWYQQALGQGPQFIFQYYEEEERQRGNFPDRFSGHQFPNYSSELNVNALLLGDSALYLCASSQNRDTQYFGPGTRLTVL.

This sequence joins TRBV4-3 and TRBJ1-2; weak D call: TRBD1 (5 bases). The length of the CDR3 is 13 residues. From germline, CDR1 is LGHNA and CDR2 YSLEER. Trimming cost V 3 bases and J 4 bases, with 9 bases left between them. CDR3 amino acids: CASSQGQGYGYTF. CDR3 sequence (DNA): TGCGCCAGCAGCCAGGGCCAGGGCTATGGCTACACCTTC.

In its sample, this clone is medium-sized. The chain couples TRBV5-4 to TRBJ1-2; a possible D gene is TRBD1 (5 bases). CDR3 size: 14 residues. Trimming took off 3 bases at V and 4 bases at J, with 13 bases between the two ends. Germline V gene data show CDR1 as SGHNT and CDR2 as YYREEE (reference sequence). CDR3 in DNA: TGTGCCAGCAGCTGGGCAGGGTCAACCTATGGCTACACCTTC. Its protein product is CASSWAGSTYGYTF.

The chain links TRBV7-9 to TRBJ2-2, with 9 bases lining up with TRBD1. V dropped 5 bases and J dropped 3; count of bases not matched to a gene: 10. Germline CDR1 reads SEHNR; CDR2 reads FQNEAQ (reference sequence). The CDR3 spans 17 residues. The chain's CDR3 is CASSAPTGGSDTGELFF. Here the CDR3 DNA reads TGTGCCAGCAGCGCGCCAACAGGGGGCTCGGACACCGGGGAGCTGTTTTTT.

V gene TRBV19 combines with J gene TRBJ1-1, with D hard to call. Trimming shortened V by 7 bases and J by 0 bases, and 9 bases separated the two germline ends. Germline V gene data show CDR1 as LNHDA and CDR2 as SQIVND (reference sequence). CDR3 length equals 13 residues. The CDR3 reads CASTSRMNTEAFF. In nucleotides, the CDR3 is TGTGCCAGTACCTCTAGGATGAACACTGAAGCTTTCTTT.

The table lists this clone with a count of one. The rearrangement uses TRBV7-2 and TRBJ2-4; D possibly corresponds to TRBD2 (6 bases). Germline V gene lookup returns CDR1 SGHTA and CDR2 FQGNSA. Trimming removed 5 bases from V and 0 bases from J, with 11 bases in between. The CDR3 consists of 15 residues. In DNA, the CDR3 is TGTGCCAGCAGCCCCCGGGGACTAGCCAAAAACATTCAGTACTTC. Protein product: CASSPRGLAKNIQYF.

This chain connects TRBV18 to TRBJ1-6; possible D gene TRBD1, 5 bases. Germline CDR1 is KGHSH and CDR2 is LQKENI. The CDR3 extends over 14 amino acids. The germline V and J ends were trimmed by 6 bases and 6 bases, with 12 bases remaining between them. CDR3 in amino acids: CASSRREGNSPLHF. CDR3 coding DNA: TGTGCCAGCTCTCGCAGGGAGGGTAATTCACCCCTCCACTTT.

This chain links TRBV7-2 with TRBJ1-6, with no clear D. V was pared by 3 bases and J by 10 bases, with 7 bases between. Per the germline V gene, CDR1 is SGHTA and CDR2 is FQGNSA. This CDR3 region has 12 residues. The CDR3 reads CASSFAGSPLHF. The DNA for the CDR3 is TGTGCCAGCAGCTTCGCGGGATCACCCCTCCACTTT.

CDR3 nucleotide sequence: TGCGCCAGCAGCGCAGGGGGACATCAGCCCCAGCATTTT. Its protein product is CASSAGGHQPQHF. The chain links TRBV4-1 to TRBJ1-5; 7 nucleotides match TRBD1. Trimming at V came to 5 bases and at J to 5 bases, leaving 3 bases not matched to a gene. Per the germline V gene, CDR1 is MGHRA and CDR2 is YSYEKL. The CDR3 spans 13 residues.

The J gene is TRBJ2-7, the V gene TRBV3-1 (or the pseudogene TRBV3-2), with D hard to call. Germline-derived CDR1 and CDR2 are LGHDT and YNNKEL (reference sequence). This CDR3 contains 13 residues. V lost 1 base to trimming and J lost 6 bases, with 10 bases between them. The CDR3 reads CASSQVLASEQYF. The CDR3, as DNA: TGTGCCAGCAGCCAAGTGTTAGCTTCCGAGCAGTACTTC.

The V gene is TRBV27, the J gene TRBJ1-6, with D hard to call. Between the trimmed V and J ends, which lost 0 bases and 7 bases, there was a span of 7 bases. The germline V gene has CDR1 MNHEY and CDR2 SMNVEV (reference sequence). The CDR3 consists of 14 residues. The CDR3 coding sequence is TGTGCCAGCAGTTTATCCTTCGAGAATTCACCCCTCCACTTT. It codes for CASSLSFENSPLHF.

The chain carries TRBV19 and TRBJ2-3; D is possibly TRBD1 (6 bases). Germline V gene lookup returns CDR1 LNHDA and CDR2 SQIVND (reference sequence). V dropped 6 bases and J dropped 0 bases, with 10 bases sitting between them. The CDR3 covers 14 residues. DNA of the CDR3: TGTGCCAGTAGCCCAGGGGTTAGCACAGATACGCAGTATTTT. This sequence encodes CASSPGVSTDTQYF.

The chain couples TRBV18 to TRBJ1-6; perhaps TRBD1 as D (5 bases). From germline, CDR1 is KGHSH and CDR2 LQKENI. The CDR3 is 15 residues long. Trimming shortened V by 3 bases and J by 8 bases, and 14 bases separated the two germline ends. The CDR3 loop reads CASSPAGGFDSPLHF. The CDR3, as DNA: TGTGCCAGCTCACCCGCGGGGGGGTTTGATTCACCCCTCCACTTT. The full variable domain, its missing parts supplied by reference TRBV18 and TRBJ1-6, is NAGVMQNPRHLVRRRGQEARLRCSPMKGHSHVYWYRQLPEEGLKFMVYLQKENIIDESGMPKERFSAEFPKEGPSILRIQQVVRGDSAAYFCASSPAGGFDSPLHFGNGTRLTVT.

The J gene is TRBJ1-4, the V gene TRBV7-9; TRBD1 might be the D (5 bases). The CDR3 consists of 14 residues. The germline gives CDR1 SEHNR, CDR2 FQNEAQ (reference sequence). V was pared by 8 bases and J by 3 bases, with 13 bases between. The CDR3 sequence is CASLGWGANEKLFF. The CDR3 DNA follows: TGTGCCAGCCTGGGATGGGGGGCTAATGAAAAACTGTTTTTT. The complete variable domain, with remaining parts taken from reference TRBV7-9 and TRBJ1-4, reads DTGVSQNPRHKITKRGQNVTFRCDPISEHNRLYWYRQTLGQGPEFLTYFQNEAQLEKSRLLSDRFSAERPKGSFSTLEIQRTEQGDSAMYLCASLGWGANEKLFFGSGTQLSVL.

The chain employs TRBV5-1 and TRBJ1-2; no definite D call. V was cut by 6 bases and J by 5 bases, with 23 bases left in between. The CDR3 sequence is 16 residues long. Per the germline V gene, CDR1 is SGHRS and CDR2 is YFSETQ. DNA of the CDR3: TGCGCCAGCACTGCGGGAGAGGGAGTCGGCCATTATGGCTACACCTTC. Amino acid sequence: CASTAGEGVGHYGYTF.

J is TRBJ1-1 and V is TRBV28, with D hard to call. The CDR3 covers 14 residues. In germline, CDR1 is MDHEN, CDR2 SYDVKM. V shed 3 bases and J shed 0 bases, with 8 bases lying between them. CDR3 sequence: CASSFPPMNTEAFF. The DNA of the CDR3 is TGTGCCAGCAGTTTTCCCCCCATGAACACTGAAGCTTTCTTT.

Comment on this clone: Other DNA sequences in this specimen translate into the identical CDR3. In nucleotides, the CDR3 is TGTGCCAGCAGCTTACAGTGGAACACTGAAGCTTTCTTT. It specifies CASSLQWNTEAFF. V gene TRBV11-3 combines with J gene TRBJ1-1; D gene unclear. V dropped 2 bases and J dropped 1 base, with 5 bases sitting between them. CDR3 length equals 13 residues. The germline gives CDR1 SGHNT, CDR2 YENEEA.

This clone was observed a handful of times. The chain links TRBV7-8 to TRBJ2-2; TRBD1 might be the D (6 bases). Trimming removed 1 base at V and 3 bases at J, with 12 bases between. CDR3 length equals 16 residues. CDR1 and CDR2 from the germline V gene are SGHVS and FQNEAQ. The DNA of the CDR3 is TGTGCCAGCAGCTTAGTCCGGGACACCTACACCGGGGAGCTGTTTTTT. Translated: CASSLVRDTYTGELFF.